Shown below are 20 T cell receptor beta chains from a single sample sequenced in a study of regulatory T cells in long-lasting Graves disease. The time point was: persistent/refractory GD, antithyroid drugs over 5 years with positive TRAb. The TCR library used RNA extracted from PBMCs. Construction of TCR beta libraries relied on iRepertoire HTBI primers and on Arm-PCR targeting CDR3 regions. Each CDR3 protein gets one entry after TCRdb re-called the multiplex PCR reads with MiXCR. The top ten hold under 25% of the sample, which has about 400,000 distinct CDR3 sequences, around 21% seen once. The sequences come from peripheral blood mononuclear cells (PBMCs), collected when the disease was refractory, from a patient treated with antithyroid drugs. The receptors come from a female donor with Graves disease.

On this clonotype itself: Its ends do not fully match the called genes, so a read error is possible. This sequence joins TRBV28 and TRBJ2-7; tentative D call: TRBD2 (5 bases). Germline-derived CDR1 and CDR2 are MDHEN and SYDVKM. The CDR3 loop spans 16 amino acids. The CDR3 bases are TGTGTCAGCAGTTTACCTAGACTAATTTCAGGCTACGAGCAGTACTTC. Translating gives CVSSLPRLISGYEQYF.

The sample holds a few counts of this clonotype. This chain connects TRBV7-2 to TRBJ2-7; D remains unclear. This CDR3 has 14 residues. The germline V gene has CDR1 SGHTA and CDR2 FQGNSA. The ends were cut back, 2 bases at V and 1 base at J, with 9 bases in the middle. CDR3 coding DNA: TGTGCCAGCAGCTTAATGACGGAATCCTACGAGCAGTACTTC. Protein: CASSLMTESYEQYF.

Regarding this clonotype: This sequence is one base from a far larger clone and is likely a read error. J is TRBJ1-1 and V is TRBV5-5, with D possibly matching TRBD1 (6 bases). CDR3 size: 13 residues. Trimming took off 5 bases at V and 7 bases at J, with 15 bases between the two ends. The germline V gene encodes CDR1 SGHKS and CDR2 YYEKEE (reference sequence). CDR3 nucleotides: TGTGCCAGCAGTAGAACGGGACACATTGAAGCTTTCTTT. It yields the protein CASSRTGHIEAFF.

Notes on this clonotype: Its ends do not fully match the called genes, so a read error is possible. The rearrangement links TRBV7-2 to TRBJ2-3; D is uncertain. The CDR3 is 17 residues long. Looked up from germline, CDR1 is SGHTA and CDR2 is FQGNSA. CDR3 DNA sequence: TGTGCCAGCAGCTTAGGTCTATGGGTAATAAGCATAGATACGCAGTATTTT. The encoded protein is CASSLGLWVISIDTQYF.

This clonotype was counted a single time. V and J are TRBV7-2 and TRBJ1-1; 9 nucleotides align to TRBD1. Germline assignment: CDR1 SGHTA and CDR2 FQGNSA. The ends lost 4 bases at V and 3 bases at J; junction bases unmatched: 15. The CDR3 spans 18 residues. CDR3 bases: TGTGCCAGCAGCTCTGACCGGGACAGGGCGGACTGGGACACTGAAGCTTTCTTT. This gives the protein CASSSDRDRADWDTEAFF.

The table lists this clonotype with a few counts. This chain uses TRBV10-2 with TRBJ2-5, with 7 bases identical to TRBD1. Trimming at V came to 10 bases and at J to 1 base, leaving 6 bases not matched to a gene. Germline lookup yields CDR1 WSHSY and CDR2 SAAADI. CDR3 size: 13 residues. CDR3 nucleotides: TGCGCCACCCAGAGGGGGCCCCAAGAGACCCAGTACTTC. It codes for CATQRGPQETQYF.

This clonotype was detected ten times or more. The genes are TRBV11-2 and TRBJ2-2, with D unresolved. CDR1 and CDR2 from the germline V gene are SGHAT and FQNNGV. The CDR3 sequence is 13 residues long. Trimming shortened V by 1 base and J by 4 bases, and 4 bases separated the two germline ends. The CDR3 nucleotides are TGTGCCAGCAGCTTAGCGTCCACCGGGGAGCTGTTTTTT. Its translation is CASSLASTGELFF.

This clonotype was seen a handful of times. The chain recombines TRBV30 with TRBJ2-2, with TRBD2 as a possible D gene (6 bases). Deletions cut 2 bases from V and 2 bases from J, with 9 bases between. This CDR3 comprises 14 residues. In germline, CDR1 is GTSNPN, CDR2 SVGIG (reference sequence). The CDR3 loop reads CAWSTGLNTGELFF. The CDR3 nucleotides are TGTGCCTGGAGTACAGGACTAAACACCGGGGAGCTGTTTTTT.

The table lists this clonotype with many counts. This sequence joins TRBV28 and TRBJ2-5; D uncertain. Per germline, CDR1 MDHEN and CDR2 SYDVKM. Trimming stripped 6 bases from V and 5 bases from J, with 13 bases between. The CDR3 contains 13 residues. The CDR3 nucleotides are TGTGCCAGCAGACCCCACATTATCGAGACCCAGTACTTC. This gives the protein CASRPHIIETQYF.

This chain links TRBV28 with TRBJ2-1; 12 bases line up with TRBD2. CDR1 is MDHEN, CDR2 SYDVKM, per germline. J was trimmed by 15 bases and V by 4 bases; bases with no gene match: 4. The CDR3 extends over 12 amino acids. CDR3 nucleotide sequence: TGTGCCAGCAGTTCTAGCGGGAGGGCCGGGTTCTTC. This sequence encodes CASSSSGRAGFF.

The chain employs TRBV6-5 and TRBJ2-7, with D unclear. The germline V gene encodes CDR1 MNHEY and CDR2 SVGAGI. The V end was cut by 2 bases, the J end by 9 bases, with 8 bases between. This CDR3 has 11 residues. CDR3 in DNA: TGTGCCAGCAGTTACGGTGGATGGCAGTACTTC. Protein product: CASSYGGWQYF.

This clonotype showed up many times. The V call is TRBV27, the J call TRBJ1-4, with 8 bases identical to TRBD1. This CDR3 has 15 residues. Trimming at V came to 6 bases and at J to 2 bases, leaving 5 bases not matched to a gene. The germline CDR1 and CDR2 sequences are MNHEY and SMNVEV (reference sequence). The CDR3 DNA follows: TGTGCCAGCAGACCACAGGGGGTGACTAATGAAAAACTGTTTTTT. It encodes CASRPQGVTNEKLFF.

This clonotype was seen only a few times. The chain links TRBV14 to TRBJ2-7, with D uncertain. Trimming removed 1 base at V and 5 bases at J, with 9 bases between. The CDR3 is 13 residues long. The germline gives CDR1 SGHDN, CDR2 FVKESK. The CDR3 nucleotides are TGTGCCAGCAGCCAAGGATACTTACACGAGCAGTACTTC. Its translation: CASSQGYLHEQYF.

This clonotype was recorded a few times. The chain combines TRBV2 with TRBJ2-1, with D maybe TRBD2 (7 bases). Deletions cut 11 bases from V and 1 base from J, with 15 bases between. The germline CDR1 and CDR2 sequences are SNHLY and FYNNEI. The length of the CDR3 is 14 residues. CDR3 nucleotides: TGTGCCGGAGGGGGGGGGCGGTCCTACAATGAGCAGTTCTTC. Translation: CAGGGGRSYNEQFF.

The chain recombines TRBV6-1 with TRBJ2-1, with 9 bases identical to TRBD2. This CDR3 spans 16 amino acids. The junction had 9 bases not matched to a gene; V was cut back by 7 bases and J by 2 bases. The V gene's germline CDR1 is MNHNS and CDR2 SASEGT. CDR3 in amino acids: CASIMRGGLAYNEQFF. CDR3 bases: TGTGCCAGCATCATGCGGGGGGGGCTCGCCTACAATGAGCAGTTCTTC.

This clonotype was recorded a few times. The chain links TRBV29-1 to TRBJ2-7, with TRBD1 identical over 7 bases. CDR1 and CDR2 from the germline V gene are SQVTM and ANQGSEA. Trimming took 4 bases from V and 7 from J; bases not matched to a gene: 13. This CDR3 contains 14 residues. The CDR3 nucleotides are TGCAGCGTTGGAGGACAGGCCTGGCCCCGGGAGCAGTACTTC. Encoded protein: CSVGGQAWPREQYF.

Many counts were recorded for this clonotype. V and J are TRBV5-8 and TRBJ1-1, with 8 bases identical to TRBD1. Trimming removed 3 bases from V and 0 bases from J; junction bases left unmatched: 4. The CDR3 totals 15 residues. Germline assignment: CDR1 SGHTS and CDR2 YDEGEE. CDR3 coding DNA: TGTGCCAGCAGCTCTTCAGGGGGCATGAACACTGAAGCTTTCTTT. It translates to CASSSSGGMNTEAFF.

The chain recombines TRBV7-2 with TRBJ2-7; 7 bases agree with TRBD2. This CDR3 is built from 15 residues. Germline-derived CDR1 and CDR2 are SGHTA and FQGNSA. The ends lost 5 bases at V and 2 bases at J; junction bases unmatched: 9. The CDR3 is CASSRDTSATYEQYF. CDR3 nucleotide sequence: TGTGCCAGCAGCCGAGATACTAGCGCAACCTACGAGCAGTACTTC.

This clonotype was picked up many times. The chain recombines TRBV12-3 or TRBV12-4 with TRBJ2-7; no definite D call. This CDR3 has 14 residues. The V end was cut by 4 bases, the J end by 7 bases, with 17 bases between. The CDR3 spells CASSWNRGFGEQYF. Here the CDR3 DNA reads TGTGCCAGCAGTTGGAACAGAGGATTCGGGGAGCAGTACTTC.

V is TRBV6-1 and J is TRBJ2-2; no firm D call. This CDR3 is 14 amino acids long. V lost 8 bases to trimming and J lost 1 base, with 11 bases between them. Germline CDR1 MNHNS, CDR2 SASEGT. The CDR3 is CASRLYRNTGELFF. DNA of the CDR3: TGTGCCAGCCGACTGTACAGGAACACCGGGGAGCTGTTTTTT.